One TCR beta chain is described in this entry. The sample belongs to a study of cytomegalovirus exposure and HLA in healthy donors. V lost 3 bases to trimming and J lost 2 bases, with 14 bases between them. The CDR3 spans 15 residues. The germline V gene has CDR1 MNHEY and CDR2 SVGAGI. PCR used 60 Vbeta primers and 13 Jbeta primers. The data were produced by immunoSEQ multiplex PCR, yet TCRdb's version contains in-frame clones alone and is incomplete. The table includes 150,000 to 200,000 clones, over 80% detected once. The chain couples TRBV6-5 to TRBJ2-7, with unresolved D. Sequenced sample: PBMCs. The source is a woman between 50 and 59 years old in good health and CMV-seropositive. This CDR3 reads CASSYRVAGPYEQYF. The CDR3 coding sequence is TGTGCCAGCAGTTATCGTGTCGCAGGCCCCTACGAGCAGTACTTC.